One sample yielded the 21 T cell receptor beta chains listed below, sequenced in a study of naive and memory T cell subsets. Two oligonucleotides, mixed equimolar, formed the beta constant-region primer covering TRBC1 and TRBC2. The ligated cDNA underwent four PCR rounds using SP2 and nested alpha and beta constant-region primers. TCRdb analysed the UMI-ligation and nested PCR reads with MiXCR anew, one entry per CDR3 protein. The sample holds 120,000 to 150,000 distinct CDR3 sequences, approximately 21% seen once. The antigens of these receptors remain unknown. Study-wide results and caveats: Naive repertoires, especially CD8, held a few larger clonotypes, possibly memory cells re-expressing CD45RA.

Input material: naive CD8+ T cells from blood. These TCRs come from a human donor in good health.

The chain links TRBV7-2 to TRBJ2-7; no definite D call. Trimming cost V 1 base and J 0 bases, with 13 bases left between them. The CDR3 contains 16 residues. The germline V gene encodes CDR1 SGHTA and CDR2 FQGNSA. This CDR3 reads CASSLGFGLDSYEQYF. The CDR3 DNA reads TGTGCCAGCAGCTTAGGGTTTGGTCTAGACTCCTACGAGCAGTACTTC.

Only one count was recorded for this clonotype. The V gene is TRBV19, the J gene TRBJ1-2, with D uncertain. Trimming cost V 8 bases and J 5 bases, with 18 bases left between them. CDR1 is LNHDA, CDR2 SQIVND, per germline (reference sequence). This CDR3 has 14 residues. The CDR3 spells CASGLRVPGYGYTF. CDR3 DNA sequence: TGTGCCAGTGGTTTAAGGGTTCCGGGTTATGGCTACACCTTC.

CDR3: CASSFTGSTYNEQFF. The CDR3 region has the DNA TGTGCCAGCAGTTTCACGGGGTCGACCTACAATGAGCAGTTCTTC. The V call is TRBV12-3 or TRBV12-4, the J call TRBJ2-1; D might be TRBD2 (5 bases). The CDR3 contains 15 residues. V was cut by 3 bases and J by 2 bases, with 11 bases left in between.

This clonotype turned up a few times. V gene TRBV2 combines with J gene TRBJ1-5; tentatively, D is TRBD1 (5 bases). V gave up 7 bases and J gave up 0 bases, with 13 bases separating them. Germline CDR1 is SNHLY and CDR2 is FYNNEI. This CDR3 has 15 amino acids. The CDR3 DNA reads TGTGCCAGCACCTGGACACCTTATAGCAATCAGCCCCAGCATTTT. Amino acids: CASTWTPYSNQPQHF. Complete variable domain (other parts from reference TRBV2 and TRBJ1-5): EPEVTQTPSHQVTQMGQEVILRCVPISNHLYFYWYRQILGQKVEFLVSFYNNEISEKSEIFDDQFSVERPDGSNFTLKIRSTKLEDSAMYFCASTWTPYSNQPQHFGDGTRLSIL.

J is TRBJ2-7 and V is TRBV20-1; 14 nucleotides align to TRBD2. Per germline, CDR1 DFQATT and CDR2 SNEGSKA (reference sequence). V gave up 5 bases and J gave up 2 bases; unmatched junction bases: 5. CDR3 length equals 15 residues. DNA of the CDR3: TGCAGTGCTGAGGGACTAGCGGGAGAGGCCTACGAGCAGTACTTC. Protein sequence: CSAEGLAGEAYEQYF.

The chain carries TRBV7-2 and TRBJ1-5; no definite D call. Germline loops: CDR1 SGHTA, CDR2 FQGNSA. The CDR3 has 14 residues. The V end lost 5 bases, the J end lost 3 bases, and 11 bases lay between the germline ends. The CDR3 DNA sequence: TGTGCCAGCAGCAGTACTGCCCACAATCAGCCCCAGCATTTT. Its protein product is CASSSTAHNQPQHF.

This sequence joins TRBV28 and TRBJ2-1; 8 bases are shared with TRBD2. The junction had 4 bases not matched to a gene; V was cut back by 2 bases and J by 7 bases. Germline CDR1 and CDR2: MDHEN and SYDVKM. The CDR3 extends over 14 amino acids. This CDR3 is CASSLEREWNEQFF. The CDR3, as DNA: TGTGCCAGCAGTTTAGAGCGGGAGTGGAATGAGCAGTTCTTC.

This clonotype was observed a handful of times. The chain recombines TRBV2 with TRBJ2-2; no clear D. Germline loops: CDR1 SNHLY, CDR2 FYNNEI. This CDR3 contains 16 residues. The V gene lost 7 bases and the J gene lost 5 bases, with 20 bases spanning the gap. CDR3 region: CASTRKDGTRTGELFF. The CDR3 coding sequence is TGTGCCAGCACCAGGAAGGACGGAACGAGGACCGGGGAGCTGTTTTTT.

J is TRBJ2-7 and V is TRBV20-1; D not resolved. The germline CDR1 and CDR2 sequences are DFQATT and SNEGSKA (reference sequence). V was pared by 5 bases and J by 3 bases, with 26 bases between. CDR3 length: 17 amino acids. The CDR3 DNA follows: TGCAGTGCTCTCCCCCGCCTCCGCCGTACGAACTACTACGAGCAGTACTTC. It specifies CSALPRLRRTNYYEQYF.

The chain recombines TRBV28 with TRBJ1-4; D is unresolved. Trimming removed 2 bases at V and 0 bases at J, with 7 bases between. The CDR3 has 15 amino acids. Germline values: CDR1 MDHEN, CDR2 SYDVKM. CDR3 sequence (DNA): TGTGCCAGCAGTTTAGAGGGAGCAACTAATGAAAAACTGTTTTTT. Amino acids: CASSLEGATNEKLFF.

The V gene is TRBV19, the J gene TRBJ2-3; the D gene is possibly TRBD1 (6 bases). Germline lookup yields CDR1 LNHDA and CDR2 SQIVND (reference sequence). The CDR3 extends over 14 amino acids. The V end lost 11 bases, the J end lost 0 bases, and 15 bases lay between the germline ends. The DNA for the CDR3 is TGTGCCGCATCGGACAGAACTAGCACAGATACGCAGTATTTT. Translated: CAASDRTSTDTQYF.

This clonotype was observed a handful of times. J is TRBJ1-6 and V is TRBV6-5; D not certain. This CDR3 is 17 amino acids long. Germline loops: CDR1 MNHEY, CDR2 SVGAGI. V lost 0 bases to trimming and J lost 8 bases, with 17 bases between them. CDR3: CASSYSADYYIDSPLHF. The CDR3 region has the DNA TGTGCCAGCAGTTACTCGGCGGACTACTATATTGATTCACCCCTCCACTTT.

Ten or more counts support this clonotype. The gene calls are TRBV4-1 and TRBJ2-7; D not certain. The germline V and J ends were trimmed by 1 base and 3 bases, with 10 bases remaining between them. Germline V gives CDR1 MGHRA, CDR2 YSYEKL. There are 14 residues in the CDR3. The CDR3 protein is CASSQGPGNYEQYF. In nucleotides, the CDR3 is TGCGCCAGCAGCCAAGGGCCAGGTAACTACGAGCAGTACTTC.

The CDR3 spells CASSYTFLGGGPKNIQYF. The CDR3 DNA follows: TGTGCCAGCAGTTACACATTTCTGGGCGGGGGCCCCAAAAACATTCAGTACTTC. This rearrangement joins TRBV28 to TRBJ2-4, with D possibly TRBD2 on 7 matching bases. Germline lookup yields CDR1 MDHEN and CDR2 SYDVKM. V gave up 4 bases and J gave up 2 bases, with 21 bases separating them. This CDR3 has 18 amino acids.

The chain recombines TRBV11-2 with TRBJ2-5; 8 bases fit TRBD2. The CDR3 has 15 residues. The V gene's germline CDR1 is SGHAT and CDR2 FQNNGV. Germline trimming cut 4 bases from V and 4 bases from J; bases unmatched to any gene: 8. The CDR3 nucleotides read TGTGCCAGCAGCTCCGAGCGGGAGACGACAGAGACCCAGTACTTC. Amino acid sequence: CASSSERETTETQYF.

This rearrangement joins TRBV20-1 to TRBJ2-5; D gene ambiguous. The CDR3 has 12 amino acids. Trimming pared 6 bases from V and 3 bases from J, leaving 11 bases between. Germline V CDR1 and CDR2: DFQATT, SNEGSKA (reference sequence). In nucleotides, the CDR3 is TGCAGTGCCGCTCGGACCGAAGAGACCCAGTACTTC. Translated, it gives CSAARTEETQYF.

CDR3 amino acids: CASSQVGERETQYF. The CDR3 region has the DNA TGCGCCAGCAGCCAAGTCGGGGAACGAGAGACCCAGTACTTC. The chain carries TRBV4-1 and TRBJ2-5; perhaps TRBD2 as D (5 bases). From germline, CDR1 is MGHRA and CDR2 YSYEKL. V was clipped by 1 base and J by 4 bases, with 10 bases between them. This CDR3 region has 14 residues.

The sample holds a few counts of this clonotype. V is TRBV11-2 and J is TRBJ2-3, with 12 bases that match TRBD2. CDR3 length equals 16 residues. Germline V lookup: CDR1 SGHAT, CDR2 FQNNGV. Trimming took 5 bases from V and 0 from J; bases not matched to a gene: 3. The CDR3 DNA reads as TGTGCCAGCAGCGAGACTAGCGGGAGTAGCACAGATACGCAGTATTTT. Translating it yields CASSETSGSSTDTQYF.

V is TRBV29-1 and J is TRBJ2-7, with TRBD2 identical over 10 bases. The CDR3 loop spans 14 amino acids. With V trimmed by 3 bases and J by 4 bases, 6 bases remained unmatched. Per the germline V gene, CDR1 is SQVTM and CDR2 is ANQGSEA. The CDR3 is CSVEGLAGEYEQYF. The CDR3, as DNA: TGCAGCGTTGAGGGGCTAGCGGGAGAGTACGAGCAGTACTTC.

This clonotype was found a few times. This chain uses TRBV7-9 with TRBJ2-3; the D gene could be TRBD1 or TRBD2 (7 bases each). The CDR3 has 17 amino acids. Germline V gene data show CDR1 as SEHNR and CDR2 as FQNEAQ (reference sequence). Trimming shortened V by 4 bases and J by 5 bases, and 22 bases separated the two germline ends. The CDR3, as DNA: TGTGCCAGCAGCTCCGTTTTCAGAGACAGGGAGGGAGATACGCAGTATTTT. This translates into CASSSVFRDREGDTQYF.

This clonotype was counted only a few times. J is TRBJ2-7 and V is TRBV7-8, with D hard to call. The V and J ends lost 2 bases and 0 bases respectively, with 26 bases between them. The CDR3 runs to 20 residues. Germline V gives CDR1 SGHVS, CDR2 FQNEAQ. In nucleotides, the CDR3 is TGTGCCAGCAGCTTATCGGGCCCCGGACCAAATATTTTTAGCTCCTACGAGCAGTACTTC. It specifies CASSLSGPGPNIFSSYEQYF.